This TCR beta chain is from a study of naive and memory T cell subsets. From germline, CDR1 is MGHDK and CDR2 SYGVNS. The germline V and J ends were trimmed by 2 bases and 4 bases, with 8 bases remaining between them. CDR3 size: 13 residues. Comments on this clonotype: Antigen: not known.

Points from the study as a whole: TCR transcript changes with activation or differentiation may affect this RNA method.

The library had UMIs added by 3' ligation of an oligonucleotide to TCR cDNA. Whole-blood samples were less than 3 ml of peripheral blood from healthy adult volunteers. Reverse transcription used DNase-treated unsorted total RNA, aiming for about 1 to 1,100 ng. The SP2 primer and nested alpha and beta constant region primers amplified ligated cDNA in four rounds. For blood and skin samples, reverse transcription used TCR alpha and beta constant primers. TCRdb ran MiXCR on the 5' RACE reads and lists one entry per CDR3 protein. The table shows approximately 52,000 distinct CDR3 sequences, with around 5% occurring only once.

The chain links TRBV25-1 to TRBJ1-2; D is ambiguous. The clonotype comes from a female donor in good health. CDR3 bases: TGTGCCAGCAGTGAAGGAGAGGTCTATGGCTACACCTTC. This sequence encodes CASSEGEVYGYTF.